This T cell receptor (beta chain) emerged from a study of OX40 agonist ivuxolimab in advanced cancers. Study as a whole: In three patients, partial responses were observed, one with hepatocellular carcinoma and two with cutaneous melanoma.

This CDR3 has 13 residues. Losses at the gene ends were 7 bases for V and 6 bases for J; bases not matched to a gene: 6. Germline CDR1 MDHEN, CDR2 SYDVKM. The method was immunoSEQ multiplex PCR; TCRdb's version includes in-frame clones alone and lacks a portion of them. The table records about 26,000 clones, more than 70% of them present only once. People who had autoimmune disease history or systemic immunosuppression were excluded. The gene calls are TRBV28 and TRBJ1-2, with TRBD1 matching over 9 bases. The clonotype originates from an adult with an advanced solid tumor such as melanoma, head and neck, liver or kidney cancer. Sample: CD4+ or CD8+ T cells sorted from blood, taken in a trial of the OX40 agonist ivuxolimab. The CDR3 nucleotides are TGTGCCAGCAAAGGACAGGGGAGGGATGGCTACACCTTC. Translated: CASKGQGRDGYTF.